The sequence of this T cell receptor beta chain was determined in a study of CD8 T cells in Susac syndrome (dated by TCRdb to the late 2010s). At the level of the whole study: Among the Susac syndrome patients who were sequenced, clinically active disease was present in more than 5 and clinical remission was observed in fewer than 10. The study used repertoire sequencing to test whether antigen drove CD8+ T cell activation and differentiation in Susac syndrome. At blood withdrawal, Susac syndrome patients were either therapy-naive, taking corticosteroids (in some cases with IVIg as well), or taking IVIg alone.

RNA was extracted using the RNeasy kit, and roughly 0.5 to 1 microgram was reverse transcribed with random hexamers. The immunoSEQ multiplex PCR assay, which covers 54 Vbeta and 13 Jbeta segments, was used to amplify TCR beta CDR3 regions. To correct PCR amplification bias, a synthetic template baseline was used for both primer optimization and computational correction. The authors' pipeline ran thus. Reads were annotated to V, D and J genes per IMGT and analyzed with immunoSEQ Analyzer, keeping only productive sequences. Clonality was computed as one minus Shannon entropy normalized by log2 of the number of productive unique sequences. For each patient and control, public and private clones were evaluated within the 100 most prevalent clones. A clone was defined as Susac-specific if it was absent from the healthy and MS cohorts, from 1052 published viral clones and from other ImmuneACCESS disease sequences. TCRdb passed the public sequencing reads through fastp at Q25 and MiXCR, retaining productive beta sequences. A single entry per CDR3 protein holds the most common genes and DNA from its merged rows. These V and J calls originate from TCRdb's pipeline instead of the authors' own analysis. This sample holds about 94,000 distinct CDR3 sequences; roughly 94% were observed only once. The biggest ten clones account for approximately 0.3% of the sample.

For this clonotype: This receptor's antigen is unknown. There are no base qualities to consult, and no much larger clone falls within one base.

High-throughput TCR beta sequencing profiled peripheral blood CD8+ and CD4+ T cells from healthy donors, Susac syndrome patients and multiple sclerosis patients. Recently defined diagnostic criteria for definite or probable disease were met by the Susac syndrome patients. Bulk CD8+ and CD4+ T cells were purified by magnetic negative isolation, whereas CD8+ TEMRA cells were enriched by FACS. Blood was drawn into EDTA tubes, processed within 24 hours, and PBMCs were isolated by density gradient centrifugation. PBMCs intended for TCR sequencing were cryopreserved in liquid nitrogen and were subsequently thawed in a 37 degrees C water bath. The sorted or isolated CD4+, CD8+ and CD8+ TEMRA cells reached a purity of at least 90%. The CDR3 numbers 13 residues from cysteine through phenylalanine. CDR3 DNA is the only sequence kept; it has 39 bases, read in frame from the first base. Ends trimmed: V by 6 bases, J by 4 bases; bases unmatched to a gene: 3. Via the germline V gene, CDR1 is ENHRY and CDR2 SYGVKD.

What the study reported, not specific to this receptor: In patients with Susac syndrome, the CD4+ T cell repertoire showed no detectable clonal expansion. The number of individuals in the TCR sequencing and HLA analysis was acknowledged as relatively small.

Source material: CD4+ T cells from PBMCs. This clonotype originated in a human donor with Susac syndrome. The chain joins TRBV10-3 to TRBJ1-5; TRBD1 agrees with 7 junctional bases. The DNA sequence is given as TGTGCCATCAGGGGACAGCATAATCAGCCCCAGCATTTT. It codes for CAIRGQHNQPQHF.